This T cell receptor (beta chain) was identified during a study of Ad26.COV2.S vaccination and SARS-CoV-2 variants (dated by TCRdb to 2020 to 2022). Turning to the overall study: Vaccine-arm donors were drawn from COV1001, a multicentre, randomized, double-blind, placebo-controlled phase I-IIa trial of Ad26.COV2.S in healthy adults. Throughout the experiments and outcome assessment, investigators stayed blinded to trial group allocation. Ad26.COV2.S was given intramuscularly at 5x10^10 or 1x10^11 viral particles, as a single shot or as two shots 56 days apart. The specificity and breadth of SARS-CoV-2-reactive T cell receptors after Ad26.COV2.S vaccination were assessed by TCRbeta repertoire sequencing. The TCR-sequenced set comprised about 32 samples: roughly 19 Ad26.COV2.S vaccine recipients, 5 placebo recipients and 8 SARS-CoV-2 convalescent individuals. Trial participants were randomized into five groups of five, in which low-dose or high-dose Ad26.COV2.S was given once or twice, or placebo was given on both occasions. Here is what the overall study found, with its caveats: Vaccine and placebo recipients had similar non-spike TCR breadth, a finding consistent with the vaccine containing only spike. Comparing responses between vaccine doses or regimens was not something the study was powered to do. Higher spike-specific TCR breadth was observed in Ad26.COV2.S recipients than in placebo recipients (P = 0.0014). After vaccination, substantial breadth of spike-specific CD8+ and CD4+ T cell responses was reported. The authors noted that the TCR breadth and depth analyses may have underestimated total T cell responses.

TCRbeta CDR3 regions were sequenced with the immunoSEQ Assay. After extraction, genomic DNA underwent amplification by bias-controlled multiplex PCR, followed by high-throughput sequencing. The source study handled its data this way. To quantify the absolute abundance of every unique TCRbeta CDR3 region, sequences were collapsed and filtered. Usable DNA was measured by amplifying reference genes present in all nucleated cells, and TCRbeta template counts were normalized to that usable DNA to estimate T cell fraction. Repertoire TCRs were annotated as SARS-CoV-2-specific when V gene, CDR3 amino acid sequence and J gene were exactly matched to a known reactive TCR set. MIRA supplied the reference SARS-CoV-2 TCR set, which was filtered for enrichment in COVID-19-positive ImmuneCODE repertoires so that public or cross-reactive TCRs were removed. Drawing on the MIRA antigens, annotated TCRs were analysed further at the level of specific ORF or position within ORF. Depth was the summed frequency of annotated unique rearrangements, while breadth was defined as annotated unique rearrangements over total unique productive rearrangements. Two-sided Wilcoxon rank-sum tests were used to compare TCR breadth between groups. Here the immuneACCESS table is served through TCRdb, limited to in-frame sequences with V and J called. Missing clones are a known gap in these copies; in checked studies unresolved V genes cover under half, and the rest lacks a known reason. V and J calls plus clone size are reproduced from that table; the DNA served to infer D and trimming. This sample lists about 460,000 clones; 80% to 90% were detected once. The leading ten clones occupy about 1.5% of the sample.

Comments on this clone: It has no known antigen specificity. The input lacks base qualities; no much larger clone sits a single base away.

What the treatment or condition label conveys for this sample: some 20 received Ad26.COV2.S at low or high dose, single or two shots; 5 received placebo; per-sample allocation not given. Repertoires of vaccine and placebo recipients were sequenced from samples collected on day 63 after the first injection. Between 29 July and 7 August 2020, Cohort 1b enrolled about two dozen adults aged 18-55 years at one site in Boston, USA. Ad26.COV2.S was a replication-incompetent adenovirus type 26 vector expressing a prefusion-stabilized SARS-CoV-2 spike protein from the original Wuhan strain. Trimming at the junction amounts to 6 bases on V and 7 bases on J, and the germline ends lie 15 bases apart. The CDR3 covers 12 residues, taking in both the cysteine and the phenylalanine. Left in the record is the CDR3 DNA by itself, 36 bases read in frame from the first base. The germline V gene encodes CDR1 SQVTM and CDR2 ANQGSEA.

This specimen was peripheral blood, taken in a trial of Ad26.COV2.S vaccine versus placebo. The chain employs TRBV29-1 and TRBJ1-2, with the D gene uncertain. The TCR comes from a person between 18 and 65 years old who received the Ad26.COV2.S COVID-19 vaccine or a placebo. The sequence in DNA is TGCAGCGTCCTTGACTTTGACTCTGGCTACACCTTC. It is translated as CSVLDFDSGYTF.